The present T cell receptor (beta chain) was sequenced within a study of control samples from healthy donors and cancer patients. TCRdb's table, derived via immunoSEQ multiplex PCR, lists solely in-frame clones and lacks some. The table lists 100,000 or so clones, around four fifths of them singletons. Trimming removed 2 bases at V and 0 bases at J, with 7 bases between. From germline, CDR1 is SGHTA and CDR2 FQGNSA. The CDR3 runs 14 residues. Sequencing was done on a sample of blood. This receptor was identified in a woman between 50 and 59 years old in good health. The chain has TRBV7-2 and TRBJ1-1; D remains unclear. The CDR3 spells CASSLNLVNTEAFF. CDR3 coding DNA: TGTGCCAGCAGCTTAAATTTGGTGAACACTGAAGCTTTCTTT.